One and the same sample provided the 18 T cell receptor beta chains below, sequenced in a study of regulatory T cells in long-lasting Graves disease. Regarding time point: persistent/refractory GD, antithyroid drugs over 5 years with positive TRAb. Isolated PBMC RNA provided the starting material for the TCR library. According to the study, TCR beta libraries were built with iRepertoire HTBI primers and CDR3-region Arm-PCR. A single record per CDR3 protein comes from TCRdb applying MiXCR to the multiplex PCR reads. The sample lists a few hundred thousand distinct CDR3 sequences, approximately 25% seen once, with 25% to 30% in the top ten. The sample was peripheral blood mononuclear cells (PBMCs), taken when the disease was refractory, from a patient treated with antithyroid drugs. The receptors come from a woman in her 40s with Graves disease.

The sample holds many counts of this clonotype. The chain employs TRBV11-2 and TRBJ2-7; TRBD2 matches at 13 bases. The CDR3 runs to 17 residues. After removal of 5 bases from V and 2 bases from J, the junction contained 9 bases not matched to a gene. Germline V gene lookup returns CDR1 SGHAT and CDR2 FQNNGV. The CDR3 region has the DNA TGTGCCAGCAGCCCAATCAGGACTAGCGGGAGTGCCTACGAGCAGTACTTC. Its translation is CASSPIRTSGSAYEQYF.

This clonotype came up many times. CDR3 sequence (DNA): TGTGCCATCAGTGAGTCGACCGCGCAAGGCGAGACCCAGTACTTC. It codes for CAISESTAQGETQYF. The chain has TRBV10-3 and TRBJ2-5; D call uncertain. The CDR3 runs 15 residues. Germline CDR1 ENHRY, CDR2 SYGVKD. Trimming shortened V by 0 bases and J by 5 bases, and 13 bases separated the two germline ends.

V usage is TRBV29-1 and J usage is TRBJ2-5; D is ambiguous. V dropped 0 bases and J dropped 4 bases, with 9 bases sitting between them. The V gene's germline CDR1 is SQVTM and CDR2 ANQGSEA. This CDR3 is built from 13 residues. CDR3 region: CSVEEGFGETQYF. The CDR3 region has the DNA TGCAGCGTTGAAGAAGGGTTTGGAGAGACCCAGTACTTC. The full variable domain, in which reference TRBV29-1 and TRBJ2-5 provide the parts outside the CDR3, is SAVISQKPSRDICQRGTSLTIQCQVDSQVTMMFWYRQQPGQSLTLIATANQGSEATYESGFVIDKFPISRPNLTFSTLTVSNMSPEDSSIYLCSVEEGFGETQYFGPGTRLLVL.

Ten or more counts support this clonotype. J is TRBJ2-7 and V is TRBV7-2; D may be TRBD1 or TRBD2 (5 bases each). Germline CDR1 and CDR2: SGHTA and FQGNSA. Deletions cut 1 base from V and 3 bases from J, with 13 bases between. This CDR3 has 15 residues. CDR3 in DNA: TGTGCCAGCAGCTTAGGTCCTGGGGGTAACTACGAGCAGTACTTC. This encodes CASSLGPGGNYEQYF.

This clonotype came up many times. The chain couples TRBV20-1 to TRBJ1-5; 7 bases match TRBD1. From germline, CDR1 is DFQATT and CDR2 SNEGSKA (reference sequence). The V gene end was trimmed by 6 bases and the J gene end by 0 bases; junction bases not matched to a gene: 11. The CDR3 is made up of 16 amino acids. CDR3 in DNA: TGCAGTGCCAGACGAGGGGGCGCGGGTAGCAATCAGCCCCAGCATTTT. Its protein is CSARRGGAGSNQPQHF.

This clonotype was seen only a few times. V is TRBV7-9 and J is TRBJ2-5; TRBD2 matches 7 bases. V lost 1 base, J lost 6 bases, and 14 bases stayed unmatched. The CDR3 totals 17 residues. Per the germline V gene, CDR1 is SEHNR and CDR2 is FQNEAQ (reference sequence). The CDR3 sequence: CASSLERSAGLAKTQYF. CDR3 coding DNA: TGTGCCAGCAGCTTAGAGAGGTCAGCGGGATTAGCGAAGACCCAGTACTTC.

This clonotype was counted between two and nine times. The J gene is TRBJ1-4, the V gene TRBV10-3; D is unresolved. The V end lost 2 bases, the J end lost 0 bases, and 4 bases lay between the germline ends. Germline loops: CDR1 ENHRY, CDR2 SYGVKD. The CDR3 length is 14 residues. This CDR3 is CAISEGATNEKLFF. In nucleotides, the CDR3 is TGTGCCATCAGTGAGGGGGCAACTAATGAAAAACTGTTTTTT.

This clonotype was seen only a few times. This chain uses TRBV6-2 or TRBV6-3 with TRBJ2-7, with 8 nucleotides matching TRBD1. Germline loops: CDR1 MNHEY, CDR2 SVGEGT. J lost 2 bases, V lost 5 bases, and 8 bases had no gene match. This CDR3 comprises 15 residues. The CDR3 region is CASSERYRGAYEQYF. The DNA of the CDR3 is TGTGCCAGCAGTGAACGCTACAGGGGGGCCTACGAGCAGTACTTC.

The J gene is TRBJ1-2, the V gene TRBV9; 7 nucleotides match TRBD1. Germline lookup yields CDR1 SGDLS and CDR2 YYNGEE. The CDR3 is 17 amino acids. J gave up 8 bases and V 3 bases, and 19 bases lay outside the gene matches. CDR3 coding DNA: TGTGCCAGCAGCGCAACTAGTTCCCTACCAGGGGGAAAAGGCTACACCTTC. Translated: CASSATSSLPGGKGYTF. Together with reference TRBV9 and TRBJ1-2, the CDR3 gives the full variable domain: DSGVTQTPKHLITATGQRVTLRCSPRSGDLSVYWYQQSLDQGLQFLIQYYNGEERAKGNILERFSAQQFPDLHSELNLSSLELGDSALYFCASSATSSLPGGKGYTFGSGTRLTVV.

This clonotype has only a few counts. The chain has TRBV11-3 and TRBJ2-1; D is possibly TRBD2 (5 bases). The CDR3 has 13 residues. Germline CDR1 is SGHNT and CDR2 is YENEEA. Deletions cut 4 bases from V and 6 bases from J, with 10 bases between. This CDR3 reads CASSSKGANEQFF. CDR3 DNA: TGTGCCAGCAGCTCAAAGGGAGCCAATGAGCAGTTCTTC.

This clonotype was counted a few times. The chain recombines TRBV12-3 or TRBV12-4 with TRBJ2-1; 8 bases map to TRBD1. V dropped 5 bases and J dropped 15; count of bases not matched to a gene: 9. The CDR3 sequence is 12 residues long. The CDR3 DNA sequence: TGTGCCAGCAGTGCCCTCGGGACAGGCTTGTTCTTC. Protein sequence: CASSALGTGLFF.

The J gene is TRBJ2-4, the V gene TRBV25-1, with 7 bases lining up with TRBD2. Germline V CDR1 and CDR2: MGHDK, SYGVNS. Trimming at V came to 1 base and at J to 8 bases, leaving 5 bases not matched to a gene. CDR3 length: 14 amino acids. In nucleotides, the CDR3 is TGTGCCAGCAGTGAATCAGGGAGGGGAGACATTCAGTACTTC. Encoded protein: CASSESGRGDIQYF. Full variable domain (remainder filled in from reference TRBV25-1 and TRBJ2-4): EADIYQTPRYLVIGTGKKITLECSQTMGHDKMYWYQQDPGMELHLIHYSYGVNSTEKGDLSSESTVSRIRTEHFPLTLESARPSHTSQYLCASSESGRGDIQYFGAGTRLSVL.

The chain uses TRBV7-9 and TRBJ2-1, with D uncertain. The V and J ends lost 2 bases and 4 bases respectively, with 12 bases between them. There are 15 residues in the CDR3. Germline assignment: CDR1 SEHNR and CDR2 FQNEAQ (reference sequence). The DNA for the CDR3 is TGTGCCAGCAGCTTAAGGCCTGTCCTTTACAATGAGCAGTTCTTC. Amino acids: CASSLRPVLYNEQFF.

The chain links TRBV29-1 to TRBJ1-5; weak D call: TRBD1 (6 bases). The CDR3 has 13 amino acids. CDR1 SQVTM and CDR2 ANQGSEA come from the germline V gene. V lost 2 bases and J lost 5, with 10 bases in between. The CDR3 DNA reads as TGCAGCGTTGAACAGGGGTTAGATCAGCCCCAGCATTTT. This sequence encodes CSVEQGLDQPQHF.

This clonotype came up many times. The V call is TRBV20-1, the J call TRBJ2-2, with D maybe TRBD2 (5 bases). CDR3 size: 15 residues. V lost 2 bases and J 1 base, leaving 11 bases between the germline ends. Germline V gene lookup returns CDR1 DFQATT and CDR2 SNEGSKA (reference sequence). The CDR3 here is CSARSAALNTGELFF. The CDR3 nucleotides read TGCAGTGCTAGATCAGCGGCGTTGAACACCGGGGAGCTGTTTTTT.

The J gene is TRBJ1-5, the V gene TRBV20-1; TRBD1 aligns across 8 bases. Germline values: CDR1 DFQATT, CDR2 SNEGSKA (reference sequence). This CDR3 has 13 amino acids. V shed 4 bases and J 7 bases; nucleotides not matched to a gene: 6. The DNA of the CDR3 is TGCAGTGCTACAGACAGGGGCGGACAGCCCCAGCATTTT. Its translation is CSATDRGGQPQHF.

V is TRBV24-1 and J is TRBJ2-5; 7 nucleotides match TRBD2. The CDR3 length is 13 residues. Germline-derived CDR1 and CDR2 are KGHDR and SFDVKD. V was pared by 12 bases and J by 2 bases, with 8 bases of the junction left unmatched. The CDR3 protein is CAPHAGEQETQYF. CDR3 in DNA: TGTGCCCCTCACGCGGGGGAACAAGAGACCCAGTACTTC.

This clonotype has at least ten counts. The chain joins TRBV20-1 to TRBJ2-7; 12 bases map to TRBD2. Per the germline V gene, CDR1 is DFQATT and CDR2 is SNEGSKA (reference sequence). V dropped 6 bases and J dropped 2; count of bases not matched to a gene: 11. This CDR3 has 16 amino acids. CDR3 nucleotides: TGCAGTGCCAGTGGACTAGCGGGATTACCTACCTACGAGCAGTACTTC. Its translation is CSASGLAGLPTYEQYF.